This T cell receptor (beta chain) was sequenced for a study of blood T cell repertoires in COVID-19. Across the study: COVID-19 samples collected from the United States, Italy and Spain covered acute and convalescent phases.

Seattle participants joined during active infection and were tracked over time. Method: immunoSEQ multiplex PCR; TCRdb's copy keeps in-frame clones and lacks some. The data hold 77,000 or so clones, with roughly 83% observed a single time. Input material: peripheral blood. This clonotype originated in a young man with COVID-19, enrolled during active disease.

The CDR3, as DNA: TGCAGCGCTAGACAGGGGAGCACTGAAGCTTTCTTT. It yields the protein CSARQGSTEAFF. This chain links TRBV29-1 with TRBJ1-1; 8 bases map to TRBD1. The CDR3 runs 12 residues. The V and J ends lost 7 bases and 4 bases, in that order; junction bases with no gene match: 5. From germline, CDR1 is SQVTM and CDR2 ANQGSEA.